Shown below are 28 T cell receptor beta chains from a single sample sequenced in a study of breast tumors, draining lymph nodes, adjacent tissues. In TCRdb, the multiplex PCR reads were re-called with MiXCR into one record per CDR3 protein. The sample includes 50,000 to 75,000 distinct CDR3 sequences, roughly 50% of them seen just once. The material sequenced was breast tumor tissue. The receptors originated from a female donor with breast cancer. Some clones in this sample may be carry-over from other donors' samples.

The chain recombines TRBV6-6 with TRBJ1-4; maybe TRBD1 (5 bases). Per germline, CDR1 MNHNY and CDR2 SVGAGI (reference sequence). The V end lost 8 bases, the J end lost 8 bases, and 15 bases lay between the germline ends. The CDR3 loop spans 13 amino acids. CDR3 amino acids: CASAQGDGEKLFF. The CDR3 nucleotides read TGTGCCAGCGCTCAGGGAGATGGGGAAAAACTGTTTTTT.

The chain combines TRBV10-3 with TRBJ1-6, with 7 positions matching TRBD1. Unmatched junction bases numbered 6, after V lost 6 bases and J lost 7 bases. The CDR3 spans 14 residues. From germline, CDR1 is ENHRY and CDR2 SYGVKD. The CDR3 sequence is CAISPGQKNSPLHF. The DNA of the CDR3 is TGTGCCATCAGCCCGGGACAGAAAAATTCACCCCTCCACTTT.

The chain recombines TRBV12-3 or TRBV12-4 with TRBJ2-1; D possibly corresponds to TRBD2 (6 bases). CDR3 length equals 11 residues. The germline V and J ends were trimmed by 6 bases and 9 bases, with 9 bases remaining between them. CDR3 residues: CASRLATEQFF. In nucleotides, the CDR3 is TGTGCCAGCAGACTAGCAACTGAGCAGTTCTTC.

This clonotype was recorded many times. The chain is built from TRBV9 and TRBJ2-5; D remains unclear. CDR3 length: 15 amino acids. Germline-derived CDR1 and CDR2 are SGDLS and YYNGEE. Trimming left V 3 bases short and J 2 bases short, with 14 bases between. Here the CDR3 reads CASSASVGRQETQYF. CDR3 DNA sequence: TGTGCCAGCAGCGCCTCGGTGGGCAGGCAAGAGACCCAGTACTTC.

This clonotype was seen just once. V usage is TRBV19 and J usage is TRBJ2-6, with 11 nucleotides matching TRBD2. Unmatched junction bases numbered 7, after V lost 6 bases and J lost 0 bases. The CDR3 sequence is 18 residues long. The V gene's germline CDR1 is LNHDA and CDR2 SQIVND (reference sequence). CDR3: CASSNLAGGGSGANVLTF. CDR3 nucleotides: TGTGCCAGTAGCAATTTAGCGGGAGGGGGCTCTGGGGCCAACGTCCTGACTTTC.

This clonotype was recorded many times. The V gene is TRBV7-2, the J gene TRBJ2-1, with D perhaps TRBD1 or TRBD2 (6 bases each). Trimming took off 1 base at V and 5 bases at J, with 12 bases between the two ends. This CDR3 is built from 15 residues. Looked up from germline, CDR1 is SGHTA and CDR2 is FQGNSA. The CDR3 protein is CASSLVTGANNEQFF. In nucleotides, the CDR3 is TGTGCCAGCAGCTTAGTTACGGGGGCGAACAATGAGCAGTTCTTC.

This clonotype was counted once. This chain joins TRBV18 and TRBJ2-7; TRBD1 or TRBD2 may be the D gene (5 bases each). The CDR3 loop spans 14 amino acids. V was pared by 3 bases and J by 0 bases, with 9 bases between. Germline V CDR1 and CDR2: KGHSH, LQKENI. The CDR3 DNA reads TGTGCCAGCTCACCTCCGGGGCACTCCTACGAGCAGTACTTC. Amino acid sequence: CASSPPGHSYEQYF.

In nucleotides, the CDR3 is TGTGCCAGCAGGGCGGGGCTTCTCTGGGGTTCCTACGTCCTGACTTTC. Encoded protein: CASRAGLLWGSYVLTF. This chain joins TRBV2 and TRBJ2-6; weak D call: TRBD2 (6 bases). The CDR3 covers 16 residues. Germline loops: CDR1 SNHLY, CDR2 FYNNEI. V dropped 6 bases and J dropped 11 bases, with 23 bases sitting between them. Filled out from reference TRBV2 and TRBJ2-6, the complete variable domain reads EPEVTQTPSHQVTQMGQEVILRCVPISNHLYFYWYRQILGQKVEFLVSFYNNEISEKSEIFDDQFSVERPDGSNFTLKIRSTKLEDSAMYFCASRAGLLWGSYVLTFGAGSRLTVL.

J is TRBJ1-3 and V is TRBV20-1; maybe TRBD1 (6 bases). This CDR3 is built from 17 residues. CDR1 and CDR2 from the germline V gene are DFQATT and SNEGSKA (reference sequence). Trimming removed 3 bases at V and 7 bases at J, with 25 bases between. The CDR3 DNA reads as TGCAGTGCTAGGGGGGCGGGTAGCGGGGGACCTAGGAACACCATATATTTT. Translation: CSARGAGSGGPRNTIYF.

The sample holds many counts of this clonotype. J is TRBJ1-2 and V is TRBV5-4; the D is unclear. V lost 0 bases and J lost 8, with 11 bases in between. The germline V gene encodes CDR1 SGHNT and CDR2 YYREEE (reference sequence). This CDR3 has 13 amino acids. The CDR3 protein is CASSLGTHRGYTF. Here the CDR3 DNA reads TGTGCCAGCAGCTTGGGGACCCACCGAGGCTACACCTTC.

This clonotype was found many times. V and J are TRBV6-2 or TRBV6-3 and TRBJ1-2; D unclear. V was shortened by 2 bases and J by 6 bases, with 10 bases between the two germline ends. Per germline, CDR1 MNHEY and CDR2 SVGEGT. This CDR3 region has 13 residues. The CDR3 nucleotides read TGTGCCAGCAGTTACGAGGAAATCCATGGCTACACCTTC. Protein product: CASSYEEIHGYTF.

CDR3 region: CASSLNRDSRYNEQFF. CDR3 DNA: TGTGCCAGCAGCTTAAACCGGGACAGCCGATACAATGAGCAGTTCTTC. V usage is TRBV7-9 and J usage is TRBJ2-1; 7 positions agree with TRBD1. CDR3 length: 16 amino acids. The germline V gene encodes CDR1 SEHNR and CDR2 FQNEAQ (reference sequence). Trimming at V came to 2 bases and at J to 4 bases, leaving 8 bases not matched to a gene.

This clonotype was seen many times. This sequence joins TRBV5-1 and TRBJ2-3; D ambiguous. Per germline, CDR1 SGHRS and CDR2 YFSETQ. The CDR3 contains 14 residues. Trimming cost V 4 bases and J 2 bases, with 11 bases left between them. This CDR3 reads CASSVHPATDTQYF. DNA for the CDR3: TGCGCCAGCAGCGTACACCCTGCCACAGATACGCAGTATTTT.

By sample share, this clonotype is large (0.1 to 1%). The rearrangement uses TRBV11-1 and TRBJ2-3; no reliable D call. Deletions cut 4 bases from V and 7 bases from J, with 6 bases between. Per the germline V gene, CDR1 is SGHAT and CDR2 is FQDESV (reference sequence). The CDR3 length is 11 residues. CDR3: CASSSAYTQYF. CDR3 bases: TGTGCCAGCAGCTCAGCCTATACGCAGTATTTT.

The chain recombines TRBV7-2 with TRBJ1-2; 9 nucleotides line up with TRBD1. CDR3 length: 17 residues. CDR1 and CDR2 (germline): SGHTA, FQGNSA. V dropped 5 bases and J dropped 3; count of bases not matched to a gene: 13. CDR3 DNA: TGTGCCAGCAGCGGGTACAGGGGGCAGGGGGGTGACTATGGCTACACCTTC. This encodes CASSGYRGQGGDYGYTF.

At least ten counts were recorded for this clonotype. This chain links TRBV19 with TRBJ2-6; D might be TRBD2 (6 bases). V was clipped by 6 bases and J by 4 bases, with 19 bases between them. The CDR3 extends over 17 amino acids. The V gene's germline CDR1 is LNHDA and CDR2 SQIVND (reference sequence). The CDR3 reads CASSLGRAGQGANVLTF. The CDR3 DNA is TGTGCCAGTAGCCTGGGCAGGGCGGGGCAGGGGGCCAACGTCCTGACTTTC.

The chain is built from TRBV19 and TRBJ1-5, with D perhaps matching TRBD1 (5 bases). CDR1 and CDR2 from the germline V gene are LNHDA and SQIVND (reference sequence). Trimming stripped 7 bases from V and 6 bases from J, with 19 bases between. The CDR3 loop spans 15 amino acids. CDR3 sequence: CASTPSRQLSQPQHF. CDR3 sequence (DNA): TGTGCCAGTACCCCCTCCCGACAGCTCTCTCAGCCCCAGCATTTT.

This clonotype has a count of ten or more. The chain recombines TRBV2 with TRBJ2-7; 14 bases align to TRBD2. Germline trimming cut 2 bases from V and 8 bases from J; bases unmatched to any gene: 8. CDR1 and CDR2 (germline): SNHLY, FYNNEI. This CDR3 region has 16 residues. The CDR3 here is CASSEWGTSGSYKQYF. The DNA for the CDR3 is TGTGCCAGCAGTGAATGGGGGACTAGCGGGAGTTACAAGCAGTACTTC.

This clonotype was seen only a few times. The chain joins TRBV9 to TRBJ1-6; D unclear. Germline V lookup: CDR1 SGDLS, CDR2 YYNGEE. The CDR3 sequence is 15 residues long. V gave up 0 bases and J gave up 9 bases, with 13 bases separating them. The CDR3 DNA is TGTGCCAGCAGCGTAGATTGGGGTGGCGGTTCACCCCTCCACTTT. Translated, it gives CASSVDWGGGSPLHF.

This clonotype was counted a few times. A much larger clonotype is one base distant, so this may be a read error. J is TRBJ1-5 and V is TRBV6-5; 7 nucleotides agree with TRBD1. This CDR3 is 15 amino acids long. Germline CDR1 is MNHEY and CDR2 is SVGAGI. V shed 6 bases and J 1 base; nucleotides not matched to a gene: 6. Here the CDR3 reads CASRPGQQSNQPQHF. The CDR3, as DNA: TGTGCCAGCAGGCCGGGACAGCAGAGCAATCAGCCCCAGCATTTT.

This clonotype was counted at least ten times. The chain combines TRBV7-2 with TRBJ1-5; 7 bases fit TRBD1. With 3 bases clipped from V and 7 bases from J, the junction kept 6 bases outside the gene matches. Germline V CDR1 and CDR2: SGHTA, FQGNSA. The CDR3 length is 14 residues. The CDR3 region has the DNA TGTGCCAGCAGCTTCCTACAGGGGTACCAGCCCCAGCATTTT. Encoded protein: CASSFLQGYQPQHF.

The V and J genes are TRBV7-2 and TRBJ1-2; no reliable D call. Germline lookup yields CDR1 SGHTA and CDR2 FQGNSA. Trimming removed 3 bases at V and 4 bases at J, with 12 bases between. This CDR3 contains 14 residues. The DNA of the CDR3 is TGTGCCAGCAGCTTTGAGAGTTCCACCTATGGCTACACCTTC. Residues: CASSFESSTYGYTF.

Ten or more counts support this clonotype. V usage is TRBV20-1 and J usage is TRBJ2-3; D call uncertain. This CDR3 comprises 15 residues. Looked up from germline, CDR1 is DFQATT and CDR2 is SNEGSKA (reference sequence). Between the trimmed V and J ends, which lost 5 bases and 2 bases, there was a span of 17 bases. The CDR3 DNA reads TGCAGTGCTTTTCCTCCCGTAGGGAACACAGATACGCAGTATTTT. Encoded protein: CSAFPPVGNTDTQYF.

This clonotype came up a few times. CDR3 nucleotides: TGCGCCAGCAGCCAAGATCGAGGGGGAGGAAACATTCAGTACTTC. This sequence encodes CASSQDRGGGNIQYF. The chain carries TRBV4-3 and TRBJ2-4, with D perhaps being TRBD1 or TRBD2 (6 bases each). This CDR3 spans 15 amino acids. Germline V gene lookup returns CDR1 LGHNA and CDR2 YSLEER. Deletions cut 0 bases from V and 6 bases from J, with 12 bases between.

The gene calls are TRBV20-1 and TRBJ2-2; TRBD2 aligns across 7 bases. CDR3 length: 13 amino acids. V gave up 6 bases and J gave up 7 bases; unmatched junction bases: 8. CDR1 is DFQATT, CDR2 SNEGSKA, per germline (reference sequence). The CDR3 reads CSAPGRTSGELFF. Written as DNA, the CDR3 is TGCAGTGCCCCGGGGAGGACTAGCGGGGAGCTGTTTTTT.

The rearrangement links TRBV2 to TRBJ2-7; D possibly matches TRBD1 or TRBD2 (5 bases each). V dropped 7 bases and J dropped 6 bases, with 25 bases sitting between them. There are 16 residues in the CDR3. Germline V gives CDR1 SNHLY, CDR2 FYNNEI. CDR3 in DNA: TGTGCCAGCACTCCCCGAGGGATTCGACAGCTTTCCGAGCAGTACTTC. Its protein is CASTPRGIRQLSEQYF.

This clonotype showed up many times. V gene TRBV19 combines with J gene TRBJ2-7, with TRBD1 as a possible D gene (5 bases). Germline V CDR1 and CDR2: LNHDA, SQIVND (reference sequence). The V end was cut by 5 bases, the J end by 0 bases, with 20 bases between. CDR3 size: 17 residues. The CDR3 loop reads CASSSTPSRVISYEQYF. CDR3 bases: TGTGCCAGTAGTTCGACTCCGTCCAGGGTTATCTCCTACGAGCAGTACTTC.

The chain joins TRBV7-2 to TRBJ2-7, with D possibly matching TRBD2 (6 bases). CDR3 length: 13 amino acids. The germline gives CDR1 SGHTA, CDR2 FQGNSA. Trimming removed 2 bases from V and 9 bases from J, with 14 bases in between. CDR3 sequence reads: CASSLSGPLGQYF. The CDR3 region has the DNA TGTGCCAGCAGCTTAAGCGGGCCCCTCGGGCAGTACTTC.